This T cell receptor (beta chain) originates from a study of shared clonotypes between healthy human individuals. Study conclusions and caveats: Larger richness was generally estimated for naive than memory subsets.

CD8 memory was a combination that joined CD45RO+ cells with CCR7-negative CD45RA+ TemRA cells. Turning to this clone: The antigen is undetermined.

The authors loaded about 200 ng DNA, tens of thousands of T cell genomes, into sorted-subset replicate PCRs. Only in-frame clones appear in the TCRdb table, and some are missing; sequencing was by immunoSEQ multiplex PCR. The table lists approximately 400,000 clones, roughly 96% of them singletons. The sequenced sample was memory CD8+ T cells sorted from blood. Specified subset: CD45RO+ cells pooled with CCR7-negative TemRA cells. This TCR derives from a man between 25 and 39 years old in good health.

The CDR3 spells CASSLGGQPPSYEQYF. CDR3 sequence (DNA): TGCGCCAGCAGCTTGGGGGGACAACCTCCCTCCTACGAGCAGTACTTC. This chain links TRBV5-1 with TRBJ2-7, with D possibly being TRBD1 (6 bases). The germline gives CDR1 SGHRS, CDR2 YFSETQ. Deletions cut 0 bases from V and 0 bases from J, with 13 bases between. The CDR3 spans 16 residues.